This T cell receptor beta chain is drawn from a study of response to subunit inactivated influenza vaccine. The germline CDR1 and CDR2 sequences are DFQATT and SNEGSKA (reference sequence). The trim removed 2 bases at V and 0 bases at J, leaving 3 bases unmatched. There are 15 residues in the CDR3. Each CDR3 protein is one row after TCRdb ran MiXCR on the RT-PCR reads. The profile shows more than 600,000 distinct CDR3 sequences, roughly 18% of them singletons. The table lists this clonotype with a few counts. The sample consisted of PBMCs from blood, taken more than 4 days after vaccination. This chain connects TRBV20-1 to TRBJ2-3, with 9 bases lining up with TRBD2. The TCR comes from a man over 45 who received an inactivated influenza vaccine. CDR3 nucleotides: TGCAGTGCTAGACCTAGCGGGGCCAGCACAGATACGCAGTATTTT. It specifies CSARPSGASTDTQYF.